Listed below are T cell receptor beta chains from one sample, sequenced in a study of T cells after yellow fever vaccination. TCRdb recomputed calls from the 5' RACE reads with MiXCR, one row per CDR3 protein. This sample has 450,000 to 550,000 distinct CDR3 sequences; under 25% occur once, and the top ten carry about 13%. Sequenced here: PBMCs, sampled 15 days after the yellow fever booster vaccination. All receptors derive from a man in his thirties or forties who received the YFV17D yellow fever vaccine. The CDR3 runs from the conserved cysteine through the conserved F or W. A D gene is named only where the DNA matches it firmly. Clone size is shown for a subset of rows, as once, few, many or a class of expanded clone.

j_call	d_call	v_call	clone_size	cdr3_nt	cdr3_aa
TRBJ2-7	TRBD1	TRBV12-3/TRBV12-4	.	TGTGCCAGCAGCTCGGACAGGGCACCCTACGAGCAGTACTTC	CASSSDRAPYEQYF
TRBJ2-3	.	TRBV18	.	TGTGCCAGCTCACGTAGTGCTGGTACAGATACGCAGTATTTT	CASSRSAGTDTQYF
TRBJ1-6	.	TRBV5-1	few	TGCGCCAGCTCCGACGCCAGGGCTGGCTCCTATAATTCACCCCTCCACTTT	CASSDARAGSYNSPLHF
TRBJ2-3	.	TRBV20-1	few	TGCAGTGCTATTCGGCCCCTTAGCACAGATACGCAGTATTTT	CSAIRPLSTDTQYF
TRBJ2-1	TRBD2	TRBV7-2	few	TGTGCCAGCAGTAAGGTGGGGACTAGCGGGGGTGCCAATGAGCAGTTCTTC	CASSKVGTSGGANEQFF
TRBJ2-5	.	TRBV7-8	few	TGTGCCAGCAAAACCCAGGGGTACCAAGAGACCCAGTACTTC	CASKTQGYQETQYF
TRBJ2-3	.	TRBV28	.	TGTGCCAGCAGTTTTCACCGGAGCAGTGGATATGCAGATACGCAGTATTTT	CASSFHRSSGYADTQYF
TRBJ2-7	TRBD1	TRBV10-3	few	TGTGCCATCAACTCGATAGGAGGACAGGACGCCTACGAGCAGTACTTC	CAINSIGGQDAYEQYF
TRBJ2-1	.	TRBV4-3	.	TGCGCCAGCAGCCGCTCCGGGCTAAGCAACGGTGAGCAGTTCTTC	CASSRSGLSNGEQFF
TRBJ2-1	TRBD1	TRBV7-7	.	TGTGCTAGCAGCAAGACAGGGGGCAATGAGCAGTTCTTC	CASSKTGGNEQFF
TRBJ2-4	.	TRBV4-3	.	TGCGCCAGCAGCCAAGAGGAAAACATTCAGTACTTC	CASSQEENIQYF
TRBJ2-6	.	TRBV20-1	.	TGCAGTGCTTTCTCCGACGGGTTGGCTGGGGCCAACGTCCTGACTTTC	CSAFSDGLAGANVLTF
TRBJ2-5	.	TRBV3-1	few	TGTGCCAGCAGCCCGAAGACTAGAAGGGGTGAGACCCAGTACTTC	CASSPKTRRGETQYF
TRBJ2-4	TRBD2	TRBV29-1	.	TGCAGCGTTGCCCTAGCGGGGTATAACATTCAGTACTTC	CSVALAGYNIQYF
TRBJ2-5	.	TRBV10-3	.	TGTGCCATCAGCCGGGACTACCAAGAGACCCAGTACTTC	CAISRDYQETQYF
TRBJ1-4	TRBD1	TRBV11-2	.	TGTGCCAGCACCTCGACAGGGGAAGAAAAACTGTTTTTT	CASTSTGEEKLFF
TRBJ2-7	TRBD2	TRBV27	.	TGTGCCAGCAGGGGTAGCGGGAAGTACGAGCAGTACTTC	CASRGSGKYEQYF
TRBJ2-5	.	TRBV18	.	TGTGCCAGCTCACCAGAATTACGGGAGACCCAGTACTTC	CASSPELRETQYF
TRBJ2-5	TRBD2	TRBV4-3	.	TGCGCCAGCAGCCAAGATCGGGCGGGGGGGGGAGAGACCCAGTACTTC	CASSQDRAGGGETQYF
TRBJ2-5	TRBD1	TRBV20-1	few	TGCAGTGCTAGAGGCCGAGGGACAGGGGATGTAATGATACAAGAGACCCAGTACTTC	CSARGRGTGDVMIQETQYF
TRBJ2-7	TRBD2	TRBV7-2	few	TGTGCCAGCTTTGAGGGACTAGCGGGAGTTGGAGAGCAGTACTTC	CASFEGLAGVGEQYF
TRBJ2-7	.	TRBV20-1	few	TGCAGTGTCCTCGTCAGCGGTGGTACCTACGAGCAGTACTTC	CSVLVSGGTYEQYF
TRBJ2-1	TRBD2	TRBV12-3/TRBV12-4	.	TGTGCCAGCAGCCCCCTAGCTAGCGGGAGTGGGAATGAGCAGTTCTTC	CASSPLASGSGNEQFF
TRBJ2-3	TRBD1	TRBV12-3/TRBV12-4	many	TGTGCCAGCAGACCAACAGGGGTTGGAGATACGCAGTATTTT	CASRPTGVGDTQYF
TRBJ2-1	TRBD2	TRBV20-1	once	TGCAGTGCTAGTCCGGGACTAGTGGGCTACAATGAGCAGTTCTTC	CSASPGLVGYNEQFF
TRBJ2-7	.	TRBV11-2	.	TGTGCCAGCAGCAATTCAGGGGAGAAGTTCTTC	CASSNSGEKFF
TRBJ2-7	TRBD2	TRBV2	.	TGTGCCAGCTCTGGGACTAGCGGGAAAAACGAGCAGTACTTC	CASSGTSGKNEQYF
TRBJ2-7	.	TRBV5-6	once	TGTGCCAGCAGCTTGGACTTTAGCGGATCCAATTCTTTC	CASSLDFSGSNSF
TRBJ1-4	.	TRBV7-9	few	TGTGCCAGCAGCTTAACGCGGAATGAAAAACTGTTTTTT	CASSLTRNEKLFF
TRBJ1-1	TRBD1	TRBV10-3	.	TGTGCCATCAGTGAGTCTTGGACAGGGGCGGTTGAGGCTTTCTTT	CAISESWTGAVEAFF
TRBJ2-7	.	TRBV5-6	.	TGTGCCAGCAGCTTGGCCCTTCAAGTGGTACCCTACGAGCAGTACTTC	CASSLALQVVPYEQYF
TRBJ2-1	.	TRBV29-1	.	TGCAGCGTCCCGACCGGTTACAATGAGCAGTTCTTC	CSVPTGYNEQFF
TRBJ1-6	.	TRBV7-9	many	TGTGCCAGCAGCTTATTCGGGGAGTCACCCCTCCACTTT	CASSLFGESPLHF
TRBJ2-5	.	TRBV7-2	.	TGTGCCAGCAGTGGACAGCTGGGATTTGAGACCCAGTACTTC	CASSGQLGFETQYF
TRBJ2-1	.	TRBV5-4	few	TGTGCCAGCAGACGCTCCTCTAGCGAGGGTGAGCAGTTCTTC	CASRRSSSEGEQFF
TRBJ2-5	.	TRBV18	.	TGTGCCAGCTCACCCGACTACGCAGAGACCCAGTACTTC	CASSPDYAETQYF
TRBJ1-5	.	TRBV29-1	.	TGCAGCGCTGCGGACGGTATTAGCAATCAGCCCCAGCATTTT	CSAADGISNQPQHF
TRBJ2-2	.	TRBV7-2	.	TGTGCCAGCAGCCCGATACCGTTGGGCACCGGGGAGCTGTTTTTT	CASSPIPLGTGELFF
TRBJ1-2	TRBD1	TRBV10-3	few	TGTGCCACAGTAACCGGGACACAGGGGTCCGGCTACACCTTC	CATVTGTQGSGYTF
TRBJ2-1	TRBD2	TRBV6-1	.	TGTGCCAGCAGTGTCGGGGGGGTGACAGCCAGTGAGCAGTTCTTC	CASSVGGVTASEQFF
TRBJ1-2	.	TRBV4-3	.	TGCGCCAGCAGCCAAGATATTCAGGGAGAGTTCTATGGCTACACCTTC	CASSQDIQGEFYGYTF